Listed below are T cell receptor beta chains from one sample, sequenced in a study of shared clonotypes between healthy human individuals. The method was immunoSEQ multiplex PCR; TCRdb's version includes in-frame clones alone and lacks a portion of them. The table includes some 1,900,000 clones, around 96% detected once. Sample: naive CD8+ T cells sorted from blood. Source of these receptors: a man aged 18 to 29 in good health. CDR3s include the opening cysteine and the closing phenylalanine or tryptophan. The order of the fields is D gene, J gene, V gene, clone size, CDR3 protein, CDR3 DNA. A D gene is named only where the DNA matches it firmly. Size values are once, few and many counts, or a class for expanded clones, and some rows have none.

>TRBD1|TRBJ2-7|TRBV6-5|.
CASSYRGRNEQYF
TGTGCCAGCAGTTACAGGGGGCGGAACGAGCAGTACTTC
>TRBD2|TRBJ2-3|TRBV4-3|.
CASSQAGGEGPDTQYF
TGCGCCAGCAGCCAAGCCGGGGGGGAGGGCCCAGATACGCAGTATTTT
>.|TRBJ2-1|TRBV11-2|.
CASSLTWGSEQFF
TGTGCCAGCAGCTTAACGTGGGGGAGTGAGCAGTTCTTC
>TRBD2|TRBJ2-5|TRBV9|.
CASSVGSGETQYF
TGTGCCAGCAGCGTGGGTAGCGGGGAGACCCAGTACTTC
>.|TRBJ2-7|TRBV10-3|.
CAISESGGSYEQYF
TGTGCCATCAGTGAGTCTGGCGGTTCCTACGAGCAGTACTTC
>.|TRBJ2-2|TRBV30|.
CAWSPTGPGDTGELFF
TGTGCCTGGAGTCCAACAGGACCAGGGGACACCGGGGAGCTGTTTTTT
>.|TRBJ2-3|TRBV9|.
CASSVRGLGTDTQYF
TGTGCCAGCAGCGTTCGGGGGTTGGGCACAGATACGCAGTATTTT
>.|TRBJ2-7|TRBV14|.
CASSQEPVEQYF
TGTGCCAGCAGCCAAGAACCCGTCGAGCAGTACTTC
>TRBD2|TRBJ2-3|TRBV5-6|.
CASSLNLAGTDTQYF
TGTGCCAGCAGCCTGAATCTAGCGGGCACAGATACGCAGTATTTT
>.|TRBJ2-7|TRBV5-6|.
CASSSDGTETVLTSYEQYF
TGTGCCAGCAGCTCCGACGGGACCGAAACGGTTCTAACGTCCTACGAGCAGTACTTC
>.|TRBJ2-7|TRBV28|.
CATAEGSSYEQYF
TGTGCCACAGCCGAGGGGAGCTCCTACGAGCAGTACTTC
>.|TRBJ1-5|TRBV6-5|.
CASSYEWNQPQHF
TGTGCCAGCAGTTACGAGTGGAATCAGCCCCAGCATTTT
>.|TRBJ2-7|TRBV10-3|.
CAISESSTGPQWHEQYF
TGTGCCATCAGTGAGTCCTCGACTGGCCCCCAATGGCACGAGCAGTACTTC
>TRBD2|TRBJ2-3|TRBV19|.
CASSRLAGTDTQYF
TGTGCCAGTAGTAGACTAGCGGGCACAGATACGCAGTATTTT
>.|TRBJ1-5|TRBV27|.
CASSQGGINQPQHF
TGTGCCAGCAGCCAGGGAGGAATCAATCAGCCCCAGCATTTT
>.|TRBJ1-1|TRBV6-1|.
CASNSQMNTEAFF
TGTGCCAGCAATTCCCAGATGAACACTGAAGCTTTCTTT
>.|TRBJ1-4|TRBV2|.
CASSEALWGGLFF
TGTGCCAGCAGTGAAGCGCTTTGGGGGGGACTGTTTTTT
>.|TRBJ1-2|TRBV5-1|once
CASSWAGGGYTF
TGCGCCAGCAGTTGGGCAGGCGGAGGCTACACCTTC
>TRBD1|TRBJ1-6|TRBV7-7|.
CASSLTPPGTAYQSSYNSPLHF
TGTGCTAGCAGCTTAACCCCCCCCGGGACAGCCTACCAAAGCTCCTATAATTCACCCCTCCACTTT
>TRBD1|TRBJ2-7|TRBV27|once
CASRGTAYEQYF
TGTGCCAGCCGTGGGACAGCCTACGAGCAGTACTTC
>.|TRBJ2-7|TRBV5-4|.
CASSIGGEGPDEQYF
TGTGCCAGCAGTATCGGCGGAGAGGGTCCCGACGAGCAGTACTTC
>TRBD2|TRBJ2-5|TRBV7-2|.
CASSSFGGETQYF
TGTGCCAGCAGCTCCTTCGGGGGGGAGACCCAGTACTTC
>TRBD1|TRBJ2-6|TRBV5-6|.
CASSPGTGDVLTF
TGTGCCAGCAGTCCAGGGACAGGGGACGTCCTGACTTTC
>TRBD2|TRBJ2-2|TRBV30|.
CAWTWRGGDGELFF
TGTGCCTGGACTTGGCGGGGGGGCGACGGGGAGCTGTTTTTT
>.|TRBJ2-2|TRBV27|.
CASSPTGPPNTGELFF
TGTGCCAGCAGTCCAACCGGACCACCGAACACCGGGGAGCTGTTTTTT
>.|TRBJ2-2|TRBV19|once
CASSSPDDANTGELFF
TGTGCCAGTAGTTCCCCGGACGACGCGAACACCGGGGAGCTGTTTTTT
>.|TRBJ2-3|TRBV9|.
CASSVDWDGGQYF
TGTGCCAGCAGCGTAGACTGGGACGGCGGGCAGTATTTT
>TRBD1|TRBJ1-6|TRBV27|.
CASSLDRPPYNSPLHF
TGTGCCAGCAGTTTGGACAGGCCGCCCTATAATTCACCCCTCCACTTT
>.|TRBJ2-7|TRBV13|.
CASSENRNHYEQYF
TGTGCCAGCAGCGAGAACCGTAACCACTACGAGCAGTACTTC
>.|TRBJ2-7|TRBV6-5|.
CASSPRAVYEQYF
TGTGCCAGCAGCCCCCGGGCCGTCTACGAGCAGTACTTC
>TRBD2|TRBJ2-1|TRBV11-2|.
CASSLSGGAYNEQFF
TGTGCCAGCAGCTTATCCGGGGGGGCCTACAATGAGCAGTTCTTC
>TRBD2|TRBJ2-7|TRBV5-4|.
CASSGAGGPSEQYF
TGTGCCAGCAGTGGAGCGGGGGGGCCGAGCGAGCAGTACTTC
>.|TRBJ2-7|TRBV28|.
CASLSGVAYEQYF
TGTGCCTCGCTCAGTGGGGTTGCCTACGAGCAGTACTTC
>.|TRBJ1-1|TRBV9|.
CASSEWSGTEAFF
TGTGCCAGCAGCGAATGGAGTGGCACTGAAGCTTTCTTT
>.|TRBJ2-5|TRBV2|once
CASSEGWGGGETQYF
TGTGCCAGCAGTGAAGGGTGGGGAGGTGGAGAGACCCAGTACTTC
>TRBD1|TRBJ2-5|TRBV27|.
CASRTGDLNQETQYF
TGTGCCAGCAGGACAGGGGACCTCAACCAAGAGACCCAGTACTTC
>TRBD1|TRBJ2-7|TRBV5-1|.
CASSKDRAAYEQYF
TGCGCCAGCAGCAAGGACAGGGCCGCCTACGAGCAGTACTTC
>TRBD1|TRBJ1-1|TRBV5-1|.
CASSLGPGQGAFEAFF
TGCGCCAGCAGCTTGGGTCCGGGACAGGGGGCTTTTGAAGCTTTCTTT